This TCR beta chain was obtained from a study of blood T cell repertoires in COVID-19. The overall study: Samples came from the United States, Italy and Spain, spanning acute and convalescent COVID-19.

Trimming cost V 7 bases and J 7 bases; bases outside gene matches: 9. Germline V gives CDR1 SGHVS, CDR2 FQNEAQ. The CDR3 runs 14 residues. The protocol was immunoSEQ multiplex PCR, while the TCRdb copy is restricted to in-frame clones and leaves out a portion. The sample includes more than 200,000 clones, 86% seen only once; the top ten take around 6.5%. This clone appeared a single time. V and J are TRBV7-8 and TRBJ2-1, with 8 bases fitting TRBD1. Sequencing was performed on peripheral blood. The TCR sequence derives from a man older than 75 with acute or convalescent COVID-19. The chain's CDR3 is CASTRGTGVNEQFF. In DNA, the CDR3 is TGTGCCAGCACCCGAGGGACAGGAGTTAATGAGCAGTTCTTC.